The 25 T cell receptor beta chains listed next were all sequenced from one sample in a study of blood T cell repertoires in COVID-19. This table comes from immunoSEQ multiplex PCR, and its TCRdb copy is limited to in-frame clones, with some not included. This table holds some 210,000 clones, roughly four fifths found once. Sequencing was carried out using peripheral blood. These receptors were obtained from a woman aged 40 to 50 with acute or convalescent COVID-19.

This rearrangement joins TRBV27 to TRBJ2-7; the match to TRBD2 covers 8 bases. The germline V gene has CDR1 MNHEY and CDR2 SMNVEV (reference sequence). V was clipped by 5 bases and J by 4 bases; unmatched bases: 13. The CDR3 totals 16 residues. DNA for the CDR3: TGTGCCAGCAGTACCTCCTTTACGGGAGGGCCTTACGAGCAGTACTTC. This encodes CASSTSFTGGPYEQYF.

This rearrangement joins TRBV5-4 to TRBJ2-3; TRBD2 might be the D (6 bases). Looked up from germline, CDR1 is SGHNT and CDR2 is YYREEE (reference sequence). This CDR3 has 14 residues. V lost 5 bases and J 5 bases, leaving 15 bases between the germline ends. CDR3 loop: CASSWGVSVDTQYF. CDR3 DNA: TGTGCCAGCAGTTGGGGGGTTTCTGTAGATACGCAGTATTTT.

CDR3 bases: TGCGCCAGCCGAGCGGGAGATGCCACAGATACGCAGTATTTT. Amino acids: CASRAGDATDTQYF. The rearrangement joins TRBV10-2 to TRBJ2-3; 8 bases align to TRBD2. The V segment lost 8 bases and the J segment 2 bases; nucleotides outside the gene matches: 6. This CDR3 contains 14 residues. Per germline, CDR1 WSHSY and CDR2 SAAADI.

The chain is built from TRBV10-3 and TRBJ2-2, with D maybe TRBD2 (7 bases). This CDR3 comprises 16 residues. CDR1 ENHRY and CDR2 SYGVKD come from the germline V gene. V was shortened by 4 bases and J by 2 bases, with 14 bases between the two germline ends. This chain's CDR3 is CAISGDTSVNTGELFF. The CDR3 nucleotides read TGTGCCATCAGTGGGGACACTAGCGTAAACACCGGGGAGCTGTTTTTT.

The chain couples TRBV6-5 to TRBJ2-7; tentative D call: TRBD1 (5 bases). Trimming stripped 7 bases from V and 4 bases from J, with 8 bases between. Per germline, CDR1 MNHEY and CDR2 SVGAGI. The CDR3 has 11 amino acids. The CDR3 protein is CASIRGYEQYF. The CDR3 coding sequence is TGTGCCAGCATTAGGGGTTACGAGCAGTACTTC.

This clone has only a few counts. This sequence joins TRBV27 and TRBJ1-4; a possible D gene is TRBD1 (5 bases). The CDR3 is 16 amino acids. Germline assignment: CDR1 MNHEY and CDR2 SMNVEV (reference sequence). The V and J ends lost 6 bases and 0 bases respectively, with 14 bases between them. In DNA, the CDR3 is TGTGCCAGCAGCTCAGGGCCATTTGCAACTAATGAAAAACTGTTTTTT. As protein: CASSSGPFATNEKLFF. The whole variable domain, filled in from reference TRBV27 and TRBJ1-4, reads EAQVTQNPRYLITVTGKKLTVTCSQNMNHEYMSWYRQDPGLGLRQIYYSMNVEVTDKGDVPEGYKVSRKEKRNFPLILESPSPNQTSLYFCASSSGPFATNEKLFFGSGTQLSVL.

The chain carries TRBV11-2 and TRBJ2-5; TRBD2 aligns across 7 bases. The CDR3 extends over 15 amino acids. After removal of 8 bases from V and 3 bases from J, the junction contained 12 bases not matched to a gene. Per the germline V gene, CDR1 is SGHAT and CDR2 is FQNNGV. In DNA form, the CDR3 reads TGTGCCAGCCAGGGTCCGGGAGGACCCAAAGAGACCCAGTACTTC. This gives the protein CASQGPGGPKETQYF.

The V gene is TRBV7-6, the J gene TRBJ1-2; the match to TRBD1 covers 9 bases. J gave up 8 bases and V 6 bases, and 4 bases lay outside the gene matches. Germline V gene data show CDR1 as SGHVS and CDR2 as FNYEAQ. This CDR3 is 12 amino acids long. CDR3 bases: TGTGCCAGCAGGACAGGGGGAGGAGGCTACACCTTC. It specifies CASRTGGGGYTF.

The V call is TRBV21-1, the J call TRBJ2-1; no DNA check was done on the table's D call, TRBD2. TRBV21-1 is a pseudogene locus. CDR3 length: 14 residues. CDR3: CASSKGGGDPEQFF. CDR3 DNA: TGTGCCAGCAGCAAAGGTGGAGGGGACCCTGAGCAGTTCTTC.

The chain has TRBV7-9 and TRBJ1-2, with 7 bases fitting TRBD1. CDR3 length: 14 residues. Germline lookup yields CDR1 SEHNR and CDR2 FQNEAQ (reference sequence). The ends lost 4 bases at V and 9 bases at J; junction bases unmatched: 11. Here the CDR3 reads CASSSDRDLFSYTF. The CDR3 nucleotides are TGTGCCAGCAGCTCCGACAGGGACCTATTTAGCTACACCTTC.

The rearrangement uses TRBV10-3 and TRBJ2-3; D remains ambiguous. The ends were cut back, 4 bases at V and 0 bases at J, with 14 bases in the middle. Germline V gene lookup returns CDR1 ENHRY and CDR2 SYGVKD. The CDR3 is 16 amino acids. The CDR3 DNA reads as TGTGCCATCAGTGGATCCAGTGCTAGTAGCACAGATACGCAGTATTTT. Encoded protein: CAISGSSASSTDTQYF.

The chain has TRBV12-5 and TRBJ2-7; tentatively, D is TRBD1 (8 bases). The CDR3 runs to 15 residues. CDR1 is LGHNT and CDR2 is FRNRAP in the germline V gene. V was shortened by 9 bases and J by 3 bases, with 21 bases between the two germline ends. The CDR3 here is CASRSTGEGYYEQYF. Here the CDR3 DNA reads TGTGCTAGCCGTTCGACAGGGGAGGGTTACTACGAGCAGTACTTC.

The chain has TRBV3-1 (or the pseudogene TRBV3-2) and TRBJ1-2; D remains unclear. V lost 5 bases and J 2 bases, leaving 9 bases between the germline ends. This CDR3 region has 13 residues. Germline lookup yields CDR1 LGHDT and CDR2 YNNKEL (reference sequence). The DNA of the CDR3 is TGTGCCAGCAGCTCCTCACTGAACTATGGCTACACCTTC. Translated: CASSSSLNYGYTF.

This clone turned up a few times. The chain carries TRBV11-3 and TRBJ2-7; no clear D. The V and J ends lost 0 bases and 6 bases respectively, with 9 bases between them. The CDR3 totals 13 residues. Germline CDR1 SGHNT, CDR2 YENEEA. The DNA for the CDR3 is TGTGCCAGCAGCTTAGATGCACGGAGCGAGCAGTACTTC. This sequence encodes CASSLDARSEQYF.

This chain links TRBV5-6 with TRBJ1-2; 8 bases map to TRBD1. Germline loops: CDR1 SGHDT, CDR2 YYEEEE. With 0 bases clipped from V and 2 bases from J, the junction kept 6 bases outside the gene matches. CDR3 length equals 16 residues. The CDR3: CASSLGQGAWNYGYTF. The CDR3 nucleotides are TGTGCCAGCAGCTTGGGGCAGGGGGCTTGGAACTATGGCTACACCTTC.

The chain combines TRBV27 with TRBJ1-5; 7 bases are shared with TRBD1. Germline CDR1 is MNHEY and CDR2 is SMNVEV (reference sequence). V lost 4 bases and J lost 1; bases outside the gene matches: 1. CDR3 length: 14 amino acids. CDR3 sequence (DNA): TGTGCCAGCAGTTACAGGGGAAGCAATCAGCCCCAGCATTTT. Encoded protein: CASSYRGSNQPQHF.

The V gene is TRBV2, the J gene TRBJ2-7; D is possibly TRBD2 (5 bases). There are 19 residues in the CDR3. The germline V gene has CDR1 SNHLY and CDR2 FYNNEI. V was pared by 2 bases and J by 0 bases, with 23 bases between. The CDR3 spells CASSEPRRRAGPHSYEQYF. DNA of the CDR3: TGTGCCAGCAGTGAACCCCGCCGGCGGGCGGGTCCACACTCCTACGAGCAGTACTTC.

This chain connects TRBV7-8 to TRBJ1-6; D remains ambiguous. The CDR3 sequence is 12 residues long. CDR1 is SGHVS, CDR2 FQNEAQ, per germline. V was trimmed by 0 bases and J by 10 bases, leaving 4 bases between them. The DNA of the CDR3 is TGTGCCAGCAGCTTAGCGGGCTCACCCCTCCACTTT. Its translation is CASSLAGSPLHF.

The chain links TRBV14 to TRBJ2-1; 12 nucleotides match TRBD2. V gave up 1 base and J gave up 2 bases; unmatched junction bases: 9. Germline CDR1 is SGHDN and CDR2 is FVKESK. The length of the CDR3 is 19 residues. CDR3 loop: CASSQVGLAGGPPYNEQFF. The CDR3, as DNA: TGTGCCAGCAGCCAAGTTGGTCTAGCGGGAGGGCCGCCCTACAATGAGCAGTTCTTC.

The V and J genes are TRBV6-6 and TRBJ1-3; D possibly corresponds to TRBD1 (5 bases). The CDR3 covers 15 residues. V was shortened by 0 bases and J by 7 bases, with 13 bases between the two germline ends. CDR1 is MNHNY, CDR2 SVGAGI, per germline (reference sequence). Here the CDR3 DNA reads TGTGCCAGCAGTTACTCGGGGGGGTTCAGGAACACCATATATTTT. Its protein product is CASSYSGGFRNTIYF.

This clone was seen a single time. The chain links TRBV12-5 to TRBJ1-2; D unresolved. The V end lost 1 base, the J end lost 5 bases, and 8 bases lay between the germline ends. Germline V gene lookup returns CDR1 LGHNT and CDR2 FRNRAP. The CDR3 consists of 13 residues. Written as DNA, the CDR3 is TGTGCTAGTGGTTTGGGCAGTTCTTATGGCTACACCTTC. Protein sequence: CASGLGSSYGYTF.

The gene calls are TRBV25-1 and TRBJ2-2; tentatively, D is TRBD1 (5 bases). V lost 4 bases to trimming and J lost 1 base, with 7 bases between them. The CDR3 sequence is 14 residues long. Germline CDR1 is MGHDK and CDR2 is SYGVNS. The CDR3 coding sequence is TGTGCCAGCAGTGCCCAGGGGAACACCGGGGAGCTGTTTTTT. Protein product: CASSAQGNTGELFF. The whole variable domain, filled in from reference TRBV25-1 and TRBJ2-2, reads EADIYQTPRYLVIGTGKKITLECSQTMGHDKMYWYQQDPGMELHLIHYSYGVNSTEKGDLSSESTVSRIRTEHFPLTLESARPSHTSQYLCASSAQGNTGELFFGEGSRLTVL.

The rearrangement uses TRBV4-3 and TRBJ1-2, with D perhaps TRBD1 (5 bases). Germline values: CDR1 LGHNA, CDR2 YSLEER. Trimming shortened V by 5 bases and J by 2 bases, and 6 bases separated the two germline ends. This CDR3 has 12 amino acids. The CDR3 sequence is CASSGGNYGYTF. CDR3 sequence (DNA): TGCGCCAGCAGCGGGGGGAACTATGGCTACACCTTC.

The CDR3 bases are TGCGCCAGCAGTGAGGGGCAGGGCGGCTACGAGCAGTACTTC. This translates into CASSEGQGGYEQYF. This rearrangement joins TRBV10-1 to TRBJ2-7, with TRBD1 as a possible D gene (5 bases). Trimming cost V 2 bases and J 3 bases, with 11 bases left between them. This CDR3 is 14 amino acids long. Germline V gene lookup returns CDR1 WNHNN and CDR2 SYGVQD (reference sequence).

This clone was observed a few times. The V and J genes are TRBV5-6 and TRBJ1-6, with no clear D. Germline CDR1 reads SGHDT; CDR2 reads YYEEEE. With 0 bases removed from V and 0 bases from J, the gap between germline ends came to 7 bases. The CDR3 consists of 16 residues. The DNA of the CDR3 is TGTGCCAGCAGCTTGGGTCTCAGCTCCTATAATTCACCCCTCCACTTT. Translated: CASSLGLSSYNSPLHF.